This TCR beta chain was recovered during a study of shared clonotypes between healthy human individuals. The length of the CDR3 is 17 residues. CDR1 and CDR2 from the germline V gene are SGHRS and YFSETQ. The V segment lost 0 bases and the J segment 0 bases; nucleotides outside the gene matches: 4. Original methodology: Filtering differed since immunoSEQ provided only junctions, with no quality scores. TCRdb's copy holds only in-frame clones and misses some; the assay was immunoSEQ multiplex PCR. V and J calls and clone size are those listed in that table; D and trimming were worked out from the DNA. Of about 960,000 clones listed, about 80% were seen once; the top ten hold 1.5%.

The sequenced sample was memory CD4+ T cells sorted from blood. Subset: CD45RA-negative fraction. The TCR comes from a young man in good health. The rearrangement joins TRBV5-1 to TRBJ1-3, with 9 nucleotides matching TRBD1. The CDR3 region is CASSLAGQGYSGNTIYF. CDR3 sequence (DNA): TGCGCCAGCAGCTTGGCGGGACAGGGTTACTCTGGAAACACCATATATTTT.